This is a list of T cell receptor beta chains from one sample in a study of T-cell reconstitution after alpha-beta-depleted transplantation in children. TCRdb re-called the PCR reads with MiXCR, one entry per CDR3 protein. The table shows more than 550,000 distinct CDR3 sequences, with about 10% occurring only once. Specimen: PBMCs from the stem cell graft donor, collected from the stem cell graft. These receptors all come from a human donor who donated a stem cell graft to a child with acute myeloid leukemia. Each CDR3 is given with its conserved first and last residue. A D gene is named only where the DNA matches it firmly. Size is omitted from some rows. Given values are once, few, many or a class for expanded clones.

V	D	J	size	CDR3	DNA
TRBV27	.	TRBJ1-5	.	CASSPQRGNQPQHF	TGTGCCAGCAGTCCCCAGAGGGGGAATCAGCCCCAGCATTTT
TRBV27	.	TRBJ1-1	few	CASSPWVNTEAFF	TGTGCCAGCAGTCCCTGGGTGAACACTGAAGCTTTCTTT
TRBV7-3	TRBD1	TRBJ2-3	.	CASSREGTATQYF	TGTGCCAGCAGCCGCGAGGGGACAGCTACGCAGTATTTT
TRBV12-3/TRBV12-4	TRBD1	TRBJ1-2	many	CASSSTGGAGYTF	TGTGCCAGCAGTTCCACAGGGGGCGCGGGCTACACCTTC
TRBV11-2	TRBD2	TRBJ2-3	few	CASSLRPRPSGRAGDTQYF	TGTGCCAGCAGCCTACGGCCCCGCCCTAGCGGGAGGGCCGGAGATACGCAGTATTTT
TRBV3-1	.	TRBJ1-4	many	CASSQGGEKLFF	TGTGCCAGCAGCCAAGGGGGTGAAAAACTGTTTTTT
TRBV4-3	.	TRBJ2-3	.	CASSQEGPTDTQYF	TGCGCCAGCAGCCAGGAGGGCCCCACAGATACGCAGTATTTT
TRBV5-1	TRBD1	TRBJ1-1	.	CASSMDGQGDTEAFF	TGCGCCAGCAGCATGGACGGACAGGGGGACACTGAAGCTTTCTTT
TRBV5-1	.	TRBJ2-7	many	CASSPRAAASSYEQYF	TGCGCCAGCAGTCCCAGGGCAGCGGCCAGCTCCTACGAGCAGTACTTC
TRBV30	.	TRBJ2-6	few	CAWSPRALVAGANVLTF	TGTGCCTGGAGTCCCCGGGCTCTAGTCGCTGGGGCCAACGTCCTGACTTTC
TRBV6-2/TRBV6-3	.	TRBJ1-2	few	CASRSLGYGYTF	TGTGCCAGCAGATCGTTGGGGTATGGCTACACCTTC
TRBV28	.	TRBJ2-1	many	CASSLGLRSNEQFF	TGTGCCAGCAGTTTGGGTCTCCGGAGCAATGAGCAGTTCTTC
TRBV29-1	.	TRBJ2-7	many	CSVELSYEQYF	TGCAGCGTTGAACTCTCCTACGAGCAGTACTTC
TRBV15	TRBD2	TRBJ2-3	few	CATSRDWLAGGNADTQYF	TGTGCCACCAGCAGAGATTGGCTAGCGGGAGGCAACGCGGATACGCAGTATTTT
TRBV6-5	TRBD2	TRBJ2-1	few	CASSYMVAGGNEQFF	TGTGCCAGCAGTTACATGGTAGCGGGAGGCAATGAGCAGTTCTTC
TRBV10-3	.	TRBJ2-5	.	CAISVSGETQYF	TGTGCCATCAGTGTATCTGGGGAGACCCAGTACTTC
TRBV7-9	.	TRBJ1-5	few	CASSLGSNGQPQHF	TGTGCCAGCAGCTTAGGTTCCAATGGTCAGCCCCAGCATTTT
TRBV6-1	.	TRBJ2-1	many	CASSPQRNNEQFF	TGTGCCAGCAGCCCACAGAGAAACAATGAGCAGTTCTTC
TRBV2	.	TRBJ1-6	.	CASDWGSTSSYNSPLHF	TGTGCCAGCGATTGGGGCTCTACCAGCTCCTATAATTCACCCCTCCACTTT
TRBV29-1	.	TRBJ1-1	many	CSVSPSGGWSTEAFF	TGCAGCGTTTCCCCCAGCGGGGGATGGAGCACTGAAGCTTTCTTT
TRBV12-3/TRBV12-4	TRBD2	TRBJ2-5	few	CASSLSSGGQETQYF	TGTGCCAGCAGTTTGTCCAGCGGGGGTCAAGAGACCCAGTACTTC
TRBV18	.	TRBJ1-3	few	CASSLRGISGNTIYF	TGTGCCAGCTCACTCCGGGGGATCTCTGGAAACACCATATATTTT
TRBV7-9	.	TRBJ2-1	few	CASSYHETGTYEQFF	TGTGCCAGCAGCTACCACGAGACTGGGACGTATGAGCAGTTCTTC
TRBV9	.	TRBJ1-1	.	CASSPSTGRASTEAFF	TGTGCCAGCAGCCCCTCTACAGGGAGGGCAAGCACTGAAGCTTTCTTT
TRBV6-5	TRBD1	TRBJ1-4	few	CASSYQTTGNEKLFF	TGTGCCAGCAGTTACCAGACGACAGGGAATGAAAAACTGTTTTTT